These 29 T cell receptor beta chains originate from one sample sequenced in a study of neoadjuvant anti-PD-1 for oral cavity cancer. This table comes from immunoSEQ multiplex PCR, and its TCRdb copy is limited to in-frame clones, with some not included. The repertoire holds approximately 17,000 clones, with approximately 60% as singletons. Material: PBMCs, obtained before nivolumab (anti-PD-1) treatment. These receptors originate from a person aged 35-80 years with oral cavity squamous cell carcinoma.

The chain uses TRBV6-1 and TRBJ2-6, with a tentative D call TRBD1 (5 bases). Trimming removed 0 bases at V and 0 bases at J, with 12 bases between. Germline V gene sequence: CDR1 MNHNS, CDR2 SASEGT. This CDR3 spans 18 amino acids. The CDR3 DNA reads as TGTGCCAGCAGTGAAGCAGCAGGGCTTAACTCTGGGGCCAACGTCCTGACTTTC. It codes for CASSEAAGLNSGANVLTF.

The rearrangement links TRBV7-8 to TRBJ1-2; possibly TRBD1 for D (5 bases). Germline V CDR1 and CDR2: SGHVS, FQNEAQ. With 3 bases removed from V and 3 bases from J, the gap between germline ends came to 11 bases. The CDR3 covers 14 residues. Here the CDR3 reads CASSLEGRYYGYTF. CDR3 bases: TGTGCCAGCAGCTTGGAGGGACGTTACTATGGCTACACCTTC.

This chain joins TRBV7-6 and TRBJ2-1; maybe TRBD2 (7 bases). The germline gives CDR1 SGHVS, CDR2 FNYEAQ. With 11 bases removed from V and 6 bases from J, the gap between germline ends came to 14 bases. The CDR3 sequence is 12 residues long. CDR3 in amino acids: CASGGPGNEQFF. CDR3 in DNA: TGTGCCTCCGGGGGGCCAGGCAATGAGCAGTTCTTC. The full variable domain, its missing parts supplied by reference TRBV7-6 and TRBJ2-1, is GAGVSQSPRYKVTKRGQDVALRCDPISGHVSLYWYRQALGQGPEFLTYFNYEAQQDKSGLPNDRFSAERPEGSISTLTIQRTEQRDSAMYRCASGGPGNEQFFGPGTRLTVL.

This clone appeared a few times. The J gene is TRBJ2-1, the V gene TRBV11-3, with 8 bases matching TRBD2. Per germline, CDR1 SGHNT and CDR2 YENEEA. The V and J ends lost 1 base and 2 bases, in that order; junction bases with no gene match: 4. This CDR3 contains 16 residues. The CDR3 loop reads CASSLGGSGTYNEQFF. The CDR3, as DNA: TGTGCCAGCAGCTTAGGTGGTAGCGGGACCTACAATGAGCAGTTCTTC.

The count of this clone is one. The gene calls are TRBV25-1 and TRBJ2-7; D is unclear. This CDR3 is built from 15 residues. CDR1 and CDR2 (germline): MGHDK, SYGVNS. The germline V and J ends were trimmed by 6 bases and 6 bases, with 21 bases remaining between them. In DNA, the CDR3 is TGTGCCAGCAGCGAACCCGGTTTAGGAACCACCGAGCAGTACTTC. Translating it yields CASSEPGLGTTEQYF.

This chain connects TRBV19 to TRBJ2-1, with TRBD1 matching over 12 bases. Germline V gene sequence: CDR1 LNHDA, CDR2 SQIVND (reference sequence). The V segment lost 6 bases and the J segment 8 bases; nucleotides outside the gene matches: 5. The length of the CDR3 is 14 residues. CDR3 protein: CASRRDRGRDEQFF. The CDR3 DNA reads as TGTGCCAGTAGACGGGACAGGGGGCGTGATGAGCAGTTCTTC.

As regards this clone: One end of the junction does not line up with germline, which may come from a read error. This chain connects TRBV7-7 to TRBJ1-4, with unresolved D. This CDR3 region has 13 residues. Germline CDR1 SSHAT, CDR2 FNYEAQ (reference sequence). The CDR3: CASSAGLNEKLFF. For the CDR3, the DNA is TGTGCTAGCAGCGCCGGACTGAATGAAAAACTGTTTTTT.

This chain uses TRBV6-1 with TRBJ1-1; D unclear. CDR1 and CDR2 (germline): MNHNS, SASEGT. V dropped 6 bases and J dropped 2 bases, with 10 bases sitting between them. This CDR3 comprises 13 residues. CDR3 in DNA: TGTGCCAGCAGCAACGAGCAAAACACTGAAGCTTTCTTT. This encodes CASSNEQNTEAFF.

The chain joins TRBV30 to TRBJ2-3, with D unclear. This CDR3 spans 14 amino acids. The germline CDR1 and CDR2 sequences are GTSNPN and SVGIG (reference sequence). V lost 3 bases and J lost 2, with 12 bases in between. CDR3 bases: TGTGCCTGGAGGCGGAGCCTTTCCACAGATACGCAGTATTTT. Amino acid sequence: CAWRRSLSTDTQYF.

This clone is a singleton in its sample. V is TRBV2 and J is TRBJ2-3; 9 bases are a match to TRBD1. V shed 7 bases, J shed 5 bases, and the junction held 7 bases outside the gene matches. CDR1 SNHLY and CDR2 FYNNEI come from the germline V gene. The CDR3 is 14 residues long. CDR3 protein: CASTRTGVVDTQYF. For the CDR3, the DNA is TGTGCCAGCACCCGGACAGGGGTGGTAGATACGCAGTATTTT.

V and J are TRBV30 and TRBJ2-2, with unresolved D. CDR1 and CDR2 from the germline V gene are GTSNPN and SVGIG (reference sequence). Trimming cost V 2 bases and J 6 bases, with 7 bases left between them. The CDR3 is 12 amino acids. This CDR3 is CAWSPHPGELFF. CDR3 sequence (DNA): TGTGCCTGGAGTCCTCATCCCGGGGAGCTGTTTTTT. Full variable domain (outside the CDR3, taken from reference TRBV30 and TRBJ2-2): SQTIHQWPATLVQPVGSPLSLECTVEGTSNPNLYWYRQAAGRGLQLLFYSVGIGQISSEVPQNLSASRPQDRQFILSSKKLLLSDSGFYLCAWSPHPGELFFGEGSRLTVL.

The chain is built from TRBV2 and TRBJ1-4; D gene unclear. CDR1 SNHLY and CDR2 FYNNEI come from the germline V gene. Trimming cost V 0 bases and J 8 bases, with 7 bases left between them. The CDR3 is 13 residues long. The DNA of the CDR3 is TGTGCCAGCAGTGAAGCGCTTAGGGAAAAACTGTTTTTT. Amino acids: CASSEALREKLFF.

The chain has TRBV6-1 and TRBJ1-4; no definite D call. The V gene lost 0 bases and the J gene lost 4 bases, with 3 bases spanning the gap. The CDR3 sequence is 13 residues long. In germline, CDR1 is MNHNS, CDR2 SASEGT. The CDR3 sequence is CASSEARNEKLFF. The CDR3 DNA is TGTGCCAGCAGTGAAGCCCGTAATGAAAAACTGTTTTTT.

The genes are TRBV10-3 and TRBJ2-5, with 8 bases lining up with TRBD2. V was clipped by 7 bases and J by 5 bases; unmatched bases: 12. The CDR3 is 15 residues long. CDR1 is ENHRY, CDR2 SYGVKD, per germline. In DNA form, the CDR3 reads TGTGCCATCAAAAATGCAGCGGGAGACTCGGAGACCCAGTACTTC. Protein sequence: CAIKNAAGDSETQYF.

This clone was found a few times. The chain couples TRBV9 to TRBJ2-3; TRBD2 matches at 7 bases. The length of the CDR3 is 13 residues. Germline CDR1 reads SGDLS; CDR2 reads YYNGEE. With V trimmed by 6 bases and J by 3 bases, 4 bases remained unmatched. The CDR3 sequence: CASNVGGTDTQYF. CDR3 bases: TGTGCCAGCAACGTGGGAGGGACAGATACGCAGTATTTT.

The V and J genes are TRBV6-1 and TRBJ1-5; TRBD1 might be the D (6 bases). The V end lost 6 bases, the J end lost 6 bases, and 15 bases lay between the germline ends. In germline, CDR1 is MNHNS, CDR2 SASEGT. This CDR3 contains 14 residues. CDR3 in amino acids: CASRGDTQAQPQHF. The DNA of the CDR3 is TGTGCCAGCAGGGGGGACACTCAGGCTCAGCCCCAGCATTTT.

This rearrangement joins TRBV5-4 to TRBJ2-1; 9 nucleotides agree with TRBD2. The CDR3 loop spans 16 amino acids. With V trimmed by 4 bases and J by 4 bases, 9 bases remained unmatched. Germline V gene lookup returns CDR1 SGHNT and CDR2 YYREEE (reference sequence). CDR3 DNA sequence: TGTGCCAGCAGCGGAGTAGGCGGGAGGGCTTACAATGAGCAGTTCTTC. The encoded protein is CASSGVGGRAYNEQFF.

J is TRBJ2-3 and V is TRBV6-1; D perhaps matches TRBD1 (5 bases). The V and J ends lost 5 bases and 4 bases respectively, with 16 bases between them. The CDR3 sequence is 15 residues long. Germline CDR1 and CDR2: MNHNS and SASEGT. The DNA for the CDR3 is TGTGCCAGCAGTCTTCGGGCTTTAGGGGCAGATACGCAGTATTTT. Its translation: CASSLRALGADTQYF.

The rearrangement links TRBV6-4 to TRBJ2-4; either TRBD1 or TRBD2 may fit D (5 bases each). V dropped 8 bases and J dropped 1 base, with 12 bases sitting between them. There are 14 residues in the CDR3. The germline V gene encodes CDR1 MRHNA and CDR2 SNTAGT. The CDR3 nucleotides read TGTGCCAGCTGGGACCCCGGGGCCAAAAACATTCAGTACTTC. It translates to CASWDPGAKNIQYF.

The chain combines TRBV19 with TRBJ2-2; the D gene is possibly TRBD1 (6 bases). Germline assignment: CDR1 LNHDA and CDR2 SQIVND (reference sequence). This CDR3 has 15 residues. Trimming removed 2 bases at V and 7 bases at J, with 14 bases between. The CDR3, as DNA: TGTGCCAGTAGTATACAACAGGGCTCCGGCGGGGAGCTGTTTTTT. Translating it yields CASSIQQGSGGELFF.

The rearrangement uses TRBV28 and TRBJ1-2; D may be TRBD1 (6 bases). The CDR3 has 13 residues. The ends were cut back, 5 bases at V and 7 bases at J, with 14 bases in the middle. CDR1 and CDR2 (germline): MDHEN, SYDVKM. The chain's CDR3 is CASSLWGGAGYTF. CDR3 DNA sequence: TGTGCCAGCAGTCTCTGGGGGGGGGCTGGCTACACCTTC.

The count of this clone is one. The gene calls are TRBV9 and TRBJ2-3, with TRBD2 matching over 7 bases. In germline, CDR1 is SGDLS, CDR2 YYNGEE. The CDR3 runs to 16 residues. Germline trimming cut 2 bases from V and 1 base from J; bases unmatched to any gene: 7. CDR3 in DNA: TGTGCCAGCAGCGTGCCCACTAGCGATGGCACAGATACGCAGTATTTT. This codes for CASSVPTSDGTDTQYF.

The table lists this clone with a count of one. The V and J genes are TRBV9 and TRBJ2-2, with TRBD2 identical over 12 bases. This CDR3 spans 17 amino acids. The V gene's germline CDR1 is SGDLS and CDR2 YYNGEE. The V and J ends lost 2 bases and 1 base, in that order; junction bases with no gene match: 3. For the CDR3, the DNA is TGTGCCAGCAGCGTGCCACTAGCGGGAGGGAACACCGGGGAGCTGTTTTTT. It codes for CASSVPLAGGNTGELFF.

This rearrangement joins TRBV9 to TRBJ2-3, with a tentative D call TRBD2 (6 bases). Trimming took off 2 bases at V and 5 bases at J, with 9 bases between the two ends. Germline CDR1 is SGDLS and CDR2 is YYNGEE. This CDR3 has 13 residues. The CDR3 nucleotides read TGTGCCAGCAGCGTGGGGGGAGGAGATACGCAGTATTTT. It translates to CASSVGGGDTQYF.

This clone was recorded a few times. The V call is TRBV12-5, the J call TRBJ2-1; the D gene is possibly TRBD2 (6 bases). CDR3 length: 14 amino acids. Trimming took off 6 bases at V and 0 bases at J, with 9 bases between the two ends. CDR1 LGHNT and CDR2 FRNRAP come from the germline V gene. In DNA form, the CDR3 reads TGTGCTAGTGGCACGGACTACTCCTACAATGAGCAGTTCTTC. Translation gives CASGTDYSYNEQFF.

This sequence joins TRBV5-1 and TRBJ2-1; D not certain. Trimming removed 4 bases from V and 3 bases from J, with 14 bases in between. The CDR3 length is 15 residues. The germline gives CDR1 SGHRS, CDR2 YFSETQ. In DNA, the CDR3 is TGCGCCAGCAGCCCAATGCCCGAAGGCTACAATGAGCAGTTCTTC. Translation: CASSPMPEGYNEQFF.

This clone was seen more than once but under ten times. The CDR3 nucleotides read TGTGCCACCAGCAGAGCGGGAGGGCCGGGGAGCAATGAGCAGTTCTTC. Its protein is CATSRAGGPGSNEQFF. The rearrangement uses TRBV15 and TRBJ2-1, with 8 positions matching TRBD2. The CDR3 has 16 residues. Per the germline V gene, CDR1 is LNHNV and CDR2 is YYDKDF (reference sequence). V trimming: 1 base; J trimming: 6 bases; junction bases outside the gene matches: 8.

This clone has only a few counts. The CDR3 sequence is CSATAPGLEEQFF. CDR3 DNA: TGCAGCGCTACTGCCCCGGGACTAGAGGAGCAGTTCTTC. V is TRBV29-1 and J is TRBJ2-1; 8 positions match TRBD2. The CDR3 has 13 amino acids. Germline CDR1 reads SQVTM; CDR2 reads ANQGSEA. With V trimmed by 7 bases and J by 10 bases, 12 bases remained unmatched.

The rearrangement uses TRBV6-5 and TRBJ1-1, with 9 bases aligning to TRBD1. V lost 6 bases to trimming and J lost 3 bases; unmatched junction nucleotides: 2. Germline V gene sequence: CDR1 MNHEY, CDR2 SVGAGI. There are 13 residues in the CDR3. CDR3 DNA: TGTGCCAGCAGAACAGGGGGCGACACTGAAGCTTTCTTT. Its protein is CASRTGGDTEAFF.